The T cell receptor beta chain under discussion was sequenced for a study of blood T cell repertoires in COVID-19. Study-level background: There were acute and convalescent COVID-19 samples, and they came from the United States, Italy and Spain. From T cells, B-cell-depleted T cells, or PBMCs came the material, which was cDNA or gDNA.

CDR3 size: 18 residues. CDR1 is KGHDR and CDR2 is SFDVKD in the germline V gene. Trimming took 5 bases from V and 3 from J; bases not matched to a gene: 7. This clone was seen a single time. Per the study methods: The authors estimated nucleated cell counts from reference gene primer amplification. Repertoires were generated with immunoSEQ multiplex PCR, while TCRdb's copy carries only in-frame clones and drops some. That table is the source of V, J and clone size, and D and trimming were worked out from the DNA. The sample yields some 250,000 clones, over 75% seen once. The TCR was taken from a human donor in a cohort sampled during active COVID-19. The specimen was peripheral blood. The rearrangement joins TRBV24-1 to TRBJ2-1, with TRBD2 matching over 15 bases. As DNA, the CDR3 is TGTGCCACCAGTGGGACTAGCGGGAGGGGGGGAATCTACAATGAGCAGTTCTTC. Amino acid sequence: CATSGTSGRGGIYNEQFF.